This is a list of T cell receptor beta chains from one sample in a study of blood T cell repertoires in COVID-19. Libraries were prepared by immunoSEQ multiplex PCR; TCRdb keeps only in-frame clonotypes and omits some of them. The data hold approximately 80,000 clones, with 88% observed a single time. Sample: peripheral blood. These TCRs come from a human donor in a cohort sampled during active COVID-19. Each CDR3 is given with its conserved first and last residue. D genes are given only for firm matches. Clone size is not always given. Where it is, it says once, few, many or a class for expanded clones.

TRBJ1-4 . . TRBV19 CASSTNGHHQFF TGTGCCAGTAGTACAAATGGACATCATCAGTTTTTT
TRBJ2-5 . TRBD1 TRBV18 CASSRDRVGETQYF TGTGCCAGCTCAAGGGACAGGGTCGGGGAGACCCAGTACTTC
TRBJ2-2 few . TRBV4-1 CASSPPRSRRGRDTGELFF TGCGCCAGCAGCCCCCCCCGGTCTCGGAGGGGGCGCGACACCGGGGAGCTGTTTTTT
TRBJ2-7 . TRBD1 TRBV6-5 CASTGQPYEQYF TGTGCCAGCACGGGACAGCCCTACGAGCAGTACTTC
TRBJ2-3 . . TRBV5-4 CASRTGTSTDTQYF TGTGCCAGCAGAACCGGGACTAGCACAGATACGCAGTATTTT
TRBJ2-3 . TRBD2 TRBV7-6 CASSLGPGAGVDTQYF TGTGCCAGCAGCTTGGGGCCTGGAGCGGGAGTTGATACGCAGTATTTT
TRBJ1-6 . . TRBV11-2 CASSLLGGFGSDSPLHF TGTGCCAGCAGCTTGTTAGGGGGTTTCGGCTCCGATTCACCCCTCCACTTT
TRBJ1-1 . . TRBV6-5 CASAEHTRVNTEAFF TGTGCCAGCGCTGAACACACTCGGGTGAACACTGAAGCTTTCTTT
TRBJ1-2 . . TRBV20-1 CSASDLSQGTYGYTF TGCAGTGCTAGTGACCTCTCACAGGGTACCTATGGCTACACCTTC
TRBJ2-7 . TRBD2 TRBV7-2 CASSLDSREGPGGYF TGTGCCAGCAGCTTAGACTCGCGGGAGGGACCCGGAGGGTACTTC
TRBJ2-3 . . TRBV29-1 CSSGLRTDTQYF TGCAGCTCGGGACTGCGCACAGATACGCAGTATTTT
TRBJ1-2 . TRBD1 TRBV27 CASSLSSGGLNYGYTF TGTGCCAGCAGTTTATCGTCAGGGGGCCTTAACTATGGCTACACCTTC
TRBJ1-5 . . TRBV4-1 CASSQQPSGSQPQHF TGCGCCAGCAGCCAGCAGCCAAGCGGGAGTCAGCCCCAGCATTTT
TRBJ2-2 . TRBD1 TRBV30 CAWTKRQGGSTGELFF TGTGCCTGGACCAAGCGACAGGGGGGAAGCACCGGGGAGCTGTTTTTT
TRBJ2-6 . TRBD2 TRBV27 CASSSRAGDGANVLTF TGTGCCAGCAGCTCGAGAGCGGGAGACGGGGCCAACGTCCTGACTTTC
TRBJ1-1 . TRBD1 TRBV2 CASKQGGTEAFF TGTGCCAGCAAACAGGGGGGGACTGAAGCTTTCTTT
TRBJ2-7 . . TRBV6-5 CASNFVRTASYEQYF TGTGCCAGCAATTTCGTAAGGACAGCTTCCTACGAGCAGTACTTC
TRBJ2-4 . TRBD1 TRBV11-2 CASSLGQGVKNIQYF TGTGCCAGCAGCTTAGGACAGGGGGTCAAAAACATTCAGTACTTC
TRBJ1-1 few . TRBV7-9 CASSYTGFTEAFF TGTGCCAGCAGCTACACAGGGTTCACTGAAGCTTTCTTT
TRBJ1-6 . . TRBV6-5 CASSYSLAEGSSPLHF TGTGCCAGCAGTTACTCTTTAGCGGAGGGGTCCTCACCCCTCCACTTT
TRBJ1-5 . TRBD1 TRBV24-1 CATSDPRGQGANGPQHF TGTGCCACCAGTGATCCCCGAGGGCAGGGGGCGAACGGGCCCCAGCATTTT
TRBJ2-3 medium-sized TRBD2 TRBV7-9 CASSFGLAGGPVHF TGTGCCAGCAGCTTTGGACTAGCGGGGGGCCCGGTACATTTT
TRBJ2-3 . TRBD2 TRBV3-1/TRBV3-2 CASSLLLSSGGTQYF TGTGCCAGCAGCCTTCTCCTCTCTAGCGGGGGGACGCAGTATTTT
TRBJ2-7 . . TRBV2 CASSGRRQVDEQYF TGTGCCAGCAGTGGGCGCCGGCAGGTCGACGAGCAGTACTTC
TRBJ2-2 . TRBD1 TRBV7-8 CASSGTGYTGELFF TGTGCCAGCAGCGGGACAGGGTACACCGGGGAGCTGTTTTTT
TRBJ2-1 . . TRBV6-6 CASIGTGSYNEQFF TGTGCCAGCATAGGAACGGGGTCCTACAATGAGCAGTTCTTC
TRBJ1-1 . . TRBV7-6 CASSLKGVNTEAFF TGTGCCAGCAGCTTGAAGGGGGTGAACACTGAAGCTTTCTTT
TRBJ2-3 once TRBD2 TRBV27 CASSSLAGGRADTQYF TGTGCCAGCAGTTCCCTAGCGGGAGGGAGAGCAGATACGCAGTATTTT
TRBJ1-3 once . TRBV6-5 CASSYSIGSSGNTIYF TGTGCCAGCAGTTACTCGATTGGGAGCTCTGGAAACACCATATATTTT
TRBJ2-3 . . TRBV27 CASSLSWGLPVTDTQYF TGTGCCAGCAGTTTATCCTGGGGGCTCCCGGTCACAGATACGCAGTATTTT
TRBJ2-1 . TRBD1 TRBV4-1 CASSQDPGQGFREQFF TGCGCCAGCAGCCAAGACCCGGGACAGGGGTTCCGGGAGCAGTTCTTC
TRBJ2-3 . . TRBV9 CASSVRPGTDTQYF TGTGCCAGCAGCGTACGGCCGGGGACAGATACGCAGTATTTT
TRBJ1-2 . TRBD1 TRBV29-1 CSVGGRGGVGGYTF TGCAGCGTTGGGGGCAGAGGGGGCGTTGGAGGCTACACCTTC
TRBJ2-3 . . TRBV7-9 CASSYPYLGAGTDTQYF TGTGCCAGCAGCTACCCCTATCTCGGCGCGGGCACAGATACGCAGTATTTT
TRBJ2-4 . . TRBV9 CASSVGENIQYF TGTGCCAGCAGCGTAGGAGAGAACATTCAGTACTTC
TRBJ2-3 . . TRBV30 CAWERTDTQYF TGTGCCTGGGAGCGCACAGATACGCAGTATTTT
TRBJ1-1 . TRBD1 TRBV5-1 CASMQTGENTEAFF TGCGCCAGCATGCAGACAGGGGAGAACACTGAAGCTTTCTTT